This T cell receptor (beta chain) was identified during a study of blood T cell repertoires in COVID-19. Whole-study context: The analysed material was cDNA or gDNA that came from T cells, B-cell-depleted T cells, or PBMCs.

Per the original data handling: Estimation of nucleated cell counts relied on the amplification of reference gene primers. Profiled with immunoSEQ multiplex PCR; TCRdb holds only in-frame clones, not every one. For V, J and clone size, that table is used; D and trimming come from the DNA. Found here are a few hundred thousand clones, 82% of them singletons; the top ten hold about 3.6%. Specimen: peripheral blood. The TCR originated in a woman older than 75 with acute or convalescent COVID-19.

The chain's CDR3 is CASTSRTGGTEAFF. The CDR3 bases are TGTGCCAGCACCTCCCGGACAGGGGGAACTGAAGCTTTCTTT. This sequence joins TRBV5-4 and TRBJ1-1, with TRBD1 matching 10 bases. Germline-derived CDR1 and CDR2 are SGHNT and YYREEE (reference sequence). V trimming: 6 bases; J trimming: 5 bases; junction bases outside the gene matches: 7. CDR3 length: 14 amino acids.